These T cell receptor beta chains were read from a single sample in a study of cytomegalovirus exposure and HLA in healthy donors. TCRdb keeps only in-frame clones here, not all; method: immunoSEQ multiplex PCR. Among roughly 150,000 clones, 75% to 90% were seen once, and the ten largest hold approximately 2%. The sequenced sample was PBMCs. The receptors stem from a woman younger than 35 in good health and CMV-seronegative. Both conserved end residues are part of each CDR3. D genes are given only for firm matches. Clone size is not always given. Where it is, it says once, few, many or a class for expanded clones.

CDR3: CASSYPGQIYNEQFF
DNA: TGTGCCAGCAGCTACCCGGGACAAATTTACAATGAGCAGTTCTTC
J: TRBJ2-1
D: NA
size: NA
V: TRBV7-9

CDR3: CASSFPTSRPADLTQYF
DNA: TGTGCCAGCAGCTTCCCGACTAGTCGCCCGGCTGATTTGACCCAGTACTTC
J: TRBJ2-5
D: NA
size: NA
V: TRBV7-9

CDR3: CASSLRAGGNTGELFF
DNA: TGTGCCAGCAGCCTTCGAGCAGGGGGCAACACCGGGGAGCTGTTTTTT
J: TRBJ2-2
D: TRBD1
size: NA
V: TRBV7-9

CDR3: CATSPQAGLATNTGELFF
DNA: TGTGCCACCAGCCCCCAGGCCGGGCTAGCGACGAACACCGGGGAGCTGTTTTTT
J: TRBJ2-2
D: NA
size: NA
V: TRBV15

CDR3: CASSVERAGELFF
DNA: TGTGCCAGCAGCGTAGAAAGAGCCGGGGAGCTGTTTTTT
J: TRBJ2-2
D: NA
size: NA
V: TRBV9

CDR3: CASSYRDRVLF
DNA: TGTGCCAGCAGTTACCGGGACAGAGTACTTTTT
J: TRBJ1-5
D: TRBD1
size: NA
V: TRBV6-6

CDR3: CASSHIGSGANVLTF
DNA: TGTGCCAGTAGCCATATCGGCTCTGGGGCCAACGTCCTGACTTTC
J: TRBJ2-6
D: NA
size: NA
V: TRBV19

CDR3: CASSEAPGGNSPLHF
DNA: TGTGCCAGCAGTGAAGCGCCAGGGGGTAATTCACCCCTCCACTTT
J: TRBJ1-6
D: TRBD1
size: few
V: TRBV6-1

CDR3: CASSLRSNEQFF
DNA: TGTGCCAGCAGCTTAAGGAGCAATGAGCAGTTCTTC
J: TRBJ2-1
D: NA
size: NA
V: TRBV11-2

CDR3: CASSDGGTGAFEQYF
DNA: TGCGCCAGCAGTGATGGTGGGACAGGGGCGTTCGAGCAGTACTTC
J: TRBJ2-7
D: TRBD1
size: once
V: TRBV10-2

CDR3: CASSPSSYEQYF
DNA: TGTGCCAGCTCACCGAGCTCCTACGAGCAGTACTTC
J: TRBJ2-7
D: NA
size: NA
V: TRBV18

CDR3: CASSSDLRSTGQSNQPQHF
DNA: TGTGCCAGCAGTTCGGATTTGAGATCGACAGGTCAAAGCAATCAGCCCCAGCATTTT
J: TRBJ1-5
D: NA
size: once
V: TRBV28

CDR3: CSVTYRDRGLGYEQYF
DNA: TGCAGCGTAACGTACCGGGACAGGGGGCTCGGGTACGAGCAGTACTTC
J: TRBJ2-7
D: TRBD1
size: NA
V: TRBV29-1

CDR3: CASSPGQSNPYPNEKLFF
DNA: TGCGCCAGCAGCCCGGGACAGAGTAACCCCTACCCGAATGAAAAACTGTTTTTT
J: TRBJ1-4
D: TRBD1
size: NA
V: TRBV5-1

CDR3: CASSDFFRATNEKLFF
DNA: TGTGCCAGCAGTGACTTTTTTCGAGCAACTAATGAAAAACTGTTTTTT
J: TRBJ1-4
D: NA
size: NA
V: TRBV6-1

CDR3: CASSTDYQPQHF
DNA: TGTGCCAGCAGCACGGACTATCAGCCCCAGCATTTT
J: TRBJ1-5
D: NA
size: NA
V: TRBV7-9

CDR3: CASSLGQASSYEQYF
DNA: TGTGCCAGCAGCTTAGGGCAGGCTTCCTCCTACGAGCAGTACTTC
J: TRBJ2-7
D: NA
size: NA
V: TRBV7-6

CDR3: CASSVDVASSYEQYF
DNA: TGTGCCAGCAGCGTAGACGTAGCGAGCTCCTACGAGCAGTACTTC
J: TRBJ2-7
D: NA
size: NA
V: TRBV9

CDR3: CASIASGYTDTQYF
DNA: TGCGCCAGCATAGCTAGCGGTTACACAGATACGCAGTATTTT
J: TRBJ2-3
D: TRBD2
size: NA
V: TRBV10-2

CDR3: CASSLLGLADDEQFF
DNA: TGTGCCAGCAGTCTCCTAGGGCTAGCGGACGATGAGCAGTTCTTC
J: TRBJ2-1
D: TRBD2
size: NA
V: TRBV2

CDR3: CASSLGSEQGYGNTIYF
DNA: TGTGCCAGCAGCTTAGGTTCAGAACAGGGGTATGGAAACACCATATATTTT
J: TRBJ1-3
D: TRBD1
size: NA
V: TRBV7-9

CDR3: CASMGRGSYEQYF
DNA: TGTGCCAGCATGGGCAGGGGCTCCTACGAGCAGTACTTC
J: TRBJ2-7
D: NA
size: NA
V: TRBV2

CDR3: CASSPLSGANTGELFF
DNA: TGTGCCAGCAGTCCACTGAGCGGGGCGAACACCGGGGAGCTGTTTTTT
J: TRBJ2-2
D: TRBD2
size: NA
V: TRBV28

CDR3: CASSYSGGMSEQYF
DNA: TGTGCCAGCAGTTACTCGGGCGGGATGAGCGAGCAGTACTTC
J: TRBJ2-7
D: NA
size: NA
V: TRBV6-5

CDR3: CASSPEGSGNQPQHF
DNA: TGTGCCAGCTCACCAGAGGGCAGTGGGAATCAGCCCCAGCATTTT
J: TRBJ1-5
D: NA
size: few
V: TRBV18

CDR3: CASSPGIGTGRHGYTF
DNA: TGTGCCAGCAGCCCAGGAATAGGGACAGGGAGGCATGGCTACACCTTC
J: TRBJ1-2
D: TRBD1
size: NA
V: TRBV7-9

CDR3: CASSQGTSEQETQYF
DNA: TGCGCCAGCAGCCAAGGGACTAGCGAGCAAGAGACCCAGTACTTC
J: TRBJ2-5
D: TRBD2
size: NA
V: TRBV4-1

CDR3: CASPPTGGLLDTQYF
DNA: TGTGCCAGCCCCCCCACGGGGGGGCTGCTAGATACGCAGTATTTT
J: TRBJ2-3
D: TRBD2
size: once
V: TRBV18

CDR3: CASQTGTGVQTQYF
DNA: TGTGCCAGTCAGACCGGGACAGGGGTCCAGACCCAGTACTTC
J: TRBJ2-5
D: TRBD1
size: once
V: TRBV19

CDR3: CASSVSGQGDGYTF
DNA: TGTGCCAGCAGCGTATCGGGACAGGGTGATGGCTACACCTTC
J: TRBJ1-2
D: TRBD1
size: NA
V: TRBV2

CDR3: CAISESPGQGSTDTQYF
DNA: TGTGCCATCAGTGAGTCCCCTGGACAGGGTAGCACAGATACGCAGTATTTT
J: TRBJ2-3
D: TRBD1
size: NA
V: TRBV10-3

CDR3: CASSPLGRGDTDTQYF
DNA: TGTGCCAGCAGCCCCCTAGGGCGGGGGGACACAGATACGCAGTATTTT
J: TRBJ2-3
D: TRBD2
size: NA
V: TRBV11-2

CDR3: CASSPQGVNTDTQYF
DNA: TGTGCCAGCAGCCCCCAGGGGGTAAACACAGATACGCAGTATTTT
J: TRBJ2-3
D: TRBD1
size: NA
V: TRBV5-5

CDR3: CASSRQGRHYEQYF
DNA: TGTGCCAGCAGCAGACAGGGCCGACACTACGAGCAGTACTTC
J: TRBJ2-7
D: TRBD1
size: NA
V: TRBV6-5

CDR3: CASSGGEMNTEAFF
DNA: TGTGCCAGCAGTGGTGGAGAGATGAACACTGAAGCTTTCTTT
J: TRBJ1-1
D: NA
size: NA
V: TRBV6-1

CDR3: CASSPTVGGTDTQYF
DNA: TGTGCCAGCAGCCCCACGGTCGGGGGCACAGATACGCAGTATTTT
J: TRBJ2-3
D: NA
size: once
V: TRBV4-2

CDR3: CASGQGQEVNGYTF
DNA: TGTGCCAGCGGACAGGGCCAAGAGGTGAATGGCTACACCTTC
J: TRBJ1-2
D: TRBD1
size: NA
V: TRBV19

CDR3: CASSLTGQGREEAFF
DNA: TGTGCCAGCAGCTTAACGGGACAGGGACGTGAAGAAGCTTTCTTT
J: TRBJ1-1
D: TRBD1
size: NA
V: TRBV7-3

CDR3: CAISDPQGAYGANVLTF
DNA: TGTGCCATCAGTGACCCTCAGGGGGCGTATGGGGCCAACGTCCTGACTTTC
J: TRBJ2-6
D: TRBD1
size: NA
V: TRBV10-3

CDR3: CASSLGQGAFF
DNA: TGTGCCAGCAGCCTCGGACAGGGAGCTTTCTTT
J: TRBJ1-1
D: TRBD1
size: NA
V: TRBV7-9

CDR3: CASSLGGTGLYEQYF
DNA: TGCGCCAGCAGCCTCGGCGGGACAGGGCTGTACGAGCAGTACTTC
J: TRBJ2-7
D: TRBD1
size: NA
V: TRBV4-1

CDR3: CASSGMDSLSYEQYF
DNA: TGTGCCAGCAGTGGGATGGACAGCCTCTCCTACGAGCAGTACTTC
J: TRBJ2-7
D: NA
size: NA
V: TRBV6-1

CDR3: CASSWGLSLNYGYTF
DNA: TGTGCCAGCAGCTGGGGACTTTCTTTAAACTATGGCTACACCTTC
J: TRBJ1-2
D: NA
size: few
V: TRBV7-9

CDR3: CASSKQGEDTEAFF
DNA: TGTGCCAGCTCAAAACAGGGGGAAGACACTGAAGCTTTCTTT
J: TRBJ1-1
D: TRBD1
size: few
V: TRBV18

CDR3: CASSQDRANYGYTF
DNA: TGTGCCAGCTCGCAGGACAGAGCTAACTATGGCTACACCTTC
J: TRBJ1-2
D: NA
size: NA
V: TRBV18

CDR3: CASSPRGEPQETQYF
DNA: TGTGCCAGCAGTCCCAGGGGGGAACCCCAAGAGACCCAGTACTTC
J: TRBJ2-5
D: NA
size: NA
V: TRBV6-4

CDR3: CASSSMTGYGYTF
DNA: TGTGCCAGCAGCTCCATGACAGGCTATGGCTACACCTTC
J: TRBJ1-2
D: NA
size: NA
V: TRBV11-2

CDR3: CASSTDRAENNEQFF
DNA: TGTGCCAGCAGCACCGACAGGGCGGAAAACAATGAGCAGTTCTTC
J: TRBJ2-1
D: TRBD1
size: few
V: TRBV7-9

CDR3: CASSPDKSYGYTF
DNA: TGTGCCAGCTCGCCGGACAAGTCCTATGGCTACACCTTC
J: TRBJ1-2
D: NA
size: NA
V: TRBV18

CDR3: CASSQVLGRGLNTEAFF
DNA: TGCGCCAGCAGCCAAGTTCTGGGGAGAGGGTTGAACACTGAAGCTTTCTTT
J: TRBJ1-1
D: NA
size: NA
V: TRBV4-1

CDR3: CASSFRGTGELFF
DNA: TGTGCCAGCAGCTTTCGCGGAACCGGGGAGCTGTTTTTT
J: TRBJ2-2
D: NA
size: NA
V: TRBV5-5